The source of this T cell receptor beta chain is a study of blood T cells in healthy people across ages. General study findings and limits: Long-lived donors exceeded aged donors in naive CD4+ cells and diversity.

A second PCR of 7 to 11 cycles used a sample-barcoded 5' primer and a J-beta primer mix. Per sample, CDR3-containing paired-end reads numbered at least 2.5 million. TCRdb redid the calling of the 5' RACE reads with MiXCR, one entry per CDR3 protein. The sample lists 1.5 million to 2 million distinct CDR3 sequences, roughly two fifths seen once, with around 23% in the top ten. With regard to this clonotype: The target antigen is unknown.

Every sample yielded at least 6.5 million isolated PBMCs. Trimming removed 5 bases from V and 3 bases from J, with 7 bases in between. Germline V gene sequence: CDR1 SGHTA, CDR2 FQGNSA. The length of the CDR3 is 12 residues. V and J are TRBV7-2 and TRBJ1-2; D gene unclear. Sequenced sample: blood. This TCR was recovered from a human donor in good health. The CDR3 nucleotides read TGTGCCAGCAGCCGTGATTACTATGGCTACACCTTC. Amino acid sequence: CASSRDYYGYTF. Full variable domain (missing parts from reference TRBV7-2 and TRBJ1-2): GAGVSQSPSNKVTEKGKDVELRCDPISGHTALYWYRQSLGQGLEFLIYFQGNSAPDKSGLPSDRFSAERTGGSVSTLTIQRTQQEDSAVYLCASSRDYYGYTFGSGTRLTVV.